These 13 T cell receptor beta chains were sequenced from one sample in a study of beta chain features in type 1 diabetes. Reverse transcription of all isolated RNA meant that expressed TCRB transcripts were sequenced. The data were produced by immunoSEQ multiplex PCR, yet TCRdb's version contains in-frame clones alone and is incomplete. This sample yields about 360,000 clones, of which roughly 12% are seen a single time; roughly 0.017% belongs to the top ten. Sequencing was performed on naive CD4+ T cells from blood. The receptors derive from a man younger than 35 in good health.

In its sample, this clone was seen a few times. The chain is built from TRBV6-5 and TRBJ2-7; 7 nucleotides align to TRBD1. Trimming took 6 bases from V and 2 from J; bases not matched to a gene: 4. Germline V gene data show CDR1 as MNHEY and CDR2 as SVGAGI. This CDR3 is 13 amino acids long. The CDR3 nucleotides read TGTGCCAGCAGACCGGGACAGACCTACGAGCAGTACTTC. Amino acid sequence: CASRPGQTYEQYF.

There are a few counts of this clone. This chain links TRBV27 with TRBJ2-5; TRBD1 agrees at 7 bases. After removal of 7 bases from V and 5 bases from J, the junction contained 16 bases not matched to a gene. This CDR3 spans 16 amino acids. Germline assignment: CDR1 MNHEY and CDR2 SMNVEV (reference sequence). The CDR3 here is CASIKSGGYSSETQYF. CDR3 DNA sequence: TGTGCCAGCATCAAGTCAGGGGGATATTCATCGGAGACCCAGTACTTC.

CDR3 sequence reads: CAWSVETGYTEAFF. The CDR3 DNA reads TGTGCCTGGAGTGTAGAGACAGGGTACACTGAAGCTTTCTTT. V is TRBV30 and J is TRBJ1-1, with 7 bases that match TRBD1. The CDR3 contains 14 residues. CDR1 GTSNPN and CDR2 SVGIG come from the germline V gene (reference sequence). After removal of 0 bases from V and 3 bases from J, the junction contained 4 bases not matched to a gene.

The chain joins TRBV6-5 to TRBJ2-7; perhaps TRBD1 as D (6 bases). The V end lost 0 bases, the J end lost 0 bases, and 9 bases lay between the germline ends. The CDR3 has 15 residues. Per germline, CDR1 MNHEY and CDR2 SVGAGI. CDR3 nucleotides: TGTGCCAGCAGTTACTCGGGGGCGAGCTCCTACGAGCAGTACTTC. Translating gives CASSYSGASSYEQYF.

This clone was seen a handful of times. The chain's CDR3 is CASSTLAERYEQYF. In DNA, the CDR3 is TGTGCCAGCAGTACACTAGCGGAAAGATACGAGCAGTACTTC. The chain has TRBV6-5 and TRBJ2-7; 8 nucleotides line up with TRBD2. The CDR3 consists of 14 residues. Looked up from germline, CDR1 is MNHEY and CDR2 is SVGAGI. The trim removed 5 bases at V and 4 bases at J, leaving 7 bases unmatched.

The chain uses TRBV27 and TRBJ2-4; TRBD2 is a possible D gene (6 bases). Germline assignment: CDR1 MNHEY and CDR2 SMNVEV (reference sequence). Trimming shortened V by 8 bases and J by 6 bases, and 11 bases separated the two germline ends. The CDR3 length is 12 residues. CDR3 in DNA: TGTGCCAGCGGAGGGGCGGGAAACATTCAGTACTTC. Protein product: CASGGAGNIQYF.

The chain has TRBV27 and TRBJ2-2; TRBD2 matches at 9 bases. Germline loops: CDR1 MNHEY, CDR2 SMNVEV (reference sequence). Trimming at V came to 10 bases and at J to 0 bases, leaving 3 bases not matched to a gene. This CDR3 region has 14 residues. As DNA, the CDR3 is TGTGCCACCAGACTAGCGGCGAACACCGGGGAGCTGTTTTTT. Its translation is CATRLAANTGELFF.

This clone was found a few times. The chain has TRBV5-4 and TRBJ1-2; possibly TRBD1 for D (5 bases). Germline loops: CDR1 SGHNT, CDR2 YYREEE (reference sequence). Trimming removed 4 bases from V and 0 bases from J, with 13 bases in between. This CDR3 region has 15 residues. CDR3 nucleotides: TGTGCCAGCAGCCCCGGGGGAACCCCTAACTATGGCTACACCTTC. This codes for CASSPGGTPNYGYTF.

The sample holds one count of this clone. The chain has TRBV29-1 and TRBJ2-4, with a tentative D call TRBD1 (5 bases). Looked up from germline, CDR1 is SQVTM and CDR2 is ANQGSEA. The length of the CDR3 is 14 residues. V was pared by 5 bases and J by 1 base, with 12 bases between. In DNA form, the CDR3 reads TGCAGCGTTCAGGGCCGAGTCGCCAAAAACATTCAGTACTTC. Its translation: CSVQGRVAKNIQYF.

This chain's CDR3 is CSVDRGREQYF. CDR3 DNA sequence: TGCAGCGTTGACAGGGGGCGCGAGCAGTACTTC. This chain connects TRBV29-1 to TRBJ2-7, with 8 bases aligning to TRBD1. Germline V CDR1 and CDR2: SQVTM, ANQGSEA. CDR3 length equals 11 residues. Trimming at V came to 3 bases and at J to 6 bases, leaving 1 base not matched to a gene.

This clone has only a few counts. The rearrangement uses TRBV28 and TRBJ1-6, with 7 bases that match TRBD1. This CDR3 is 15 amino acids long. With V trimmed by 5 bases and J by 3 bases, 4 bases remained unmatched. Germline V gives CDR1 MDHEN, CDR2 SYDVKM. CDR3 loop: CASSPGQVYNSPLHF. The CDR3 DNA is TGTGCCAGCAGTCCCGGACAGGTCTATAATTCACCCCTCCACTTT.

The genes are TRBV7-9 and TRBJ2-2; 10 bases fit TRBD2. Germline V gene lookup returns CDR1 SEHNR and CDR2 FQNEAQ (reference sequence). This CDR3 has 17 residues. The V segment lost 5 bases and the J segment 2 bases; nucleotides outside the gene matches: 8. Here the CDR3 reads CASSPSLAGANTGELFF. The DNA of the CDR3 is TGTGCCAGCAGCCCCTCCCTAGCGGGGGCCAACACCGGGGAGCTGTTTTTT.

This clone showed up just a few times. V gene TRBV28 combines with J gene TRBJ2-2; D is undetermined. Germline CDR1 is MDHEN and CDR2 is SYDVKM. The CDR3 sequence is 12 residues long. Trimming took off 4 bases at V and 7 bases at J, with 7 bases between the two ends. CDR3 residues: CASSYSDGELFF. CDR3 nucleotide sequence: TGTGCCAGCAGTTACAGTGACGGGGAGCTGTTTTTT.